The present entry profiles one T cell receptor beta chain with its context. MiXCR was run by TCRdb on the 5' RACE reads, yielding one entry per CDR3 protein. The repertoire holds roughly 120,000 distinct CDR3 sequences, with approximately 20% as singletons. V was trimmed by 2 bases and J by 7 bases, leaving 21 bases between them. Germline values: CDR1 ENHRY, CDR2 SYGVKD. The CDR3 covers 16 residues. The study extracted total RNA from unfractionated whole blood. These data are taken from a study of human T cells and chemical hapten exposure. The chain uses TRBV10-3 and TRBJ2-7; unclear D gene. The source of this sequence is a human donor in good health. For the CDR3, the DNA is TGTGCCATCAGTGAGGTGGGTTCAGCGCTGATTGGAGAGCAGTACTTC. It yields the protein CAISEVGSALIGEQYF.